The 3 T cell receptor beta chains below were found in one sample sequenced in a study of control samples from healthy donors and cancer patients. Sequenced by immunoSEQ multiplex PCR; TCRdb stores in-frame clones only, minus some. Here the sample spans about 160,000 clones, about 87% being singletons. Sequenced: blood. These receptors all stem from a man younger than 40 in good health.

The rearrangement uses TRBV4-3 and TRBJ2-7, with a weak D call TRBD1 (5 bases). This CDR3 contains 15 residues. Trimming took 5 bases from V and 0 from J, leaving 14 bases between them. The germline CDR1 and CDR2 sequences are LGHNA and YSLEER. The DNA for the CDR3 is TGCGCCAGCAGCTCCAAGGGGCGTAGCTCCTACGAGCAGTACTTC. It is translated as CASSSKGRSSYEQYF.

The chain uses TRBV6-5 and TRBJ1-2; 7 bases are a match to TRBD1. The trim removed 5 bases at V and 2 bases at J, leaving 8 bases unmatched. This CDR3 spans 15 amino acids. From germline, CDR1 is MNHEY and CDR2 SVGAGI. The CDR3 spells CASSPTTGSNYGYTF. CDR3 DNA: TGTGCCAGCAGTCCGACGACAGGGTCCAACTATGGCTACACCTTC.

V and J are TRBV6-2 or TRBV6-3 and TRBJ2-2, with D hard to call. The germline CDR1 and CDR2 sequences are MNHEY and SVGEGT. V was shortened by 3 bases and J by 5 bases, with 13 bases between the two germline ends. The CDR3 totals 15 residues. CDR3 loop: CASSYVSPSTGELFF. The CDR3 DNA follows: TGTGCCAGCAGTTATGTCTCCCCCTCTACCGGGGAGCTGTTTTTT.